These 9 T cell receptor beta chains came from one sample sequenced in a study of kidney transplant recipient with SARS-CoV-2 infection. One entry per CDR3 protein results from TCRdb running MiXCR on the reads. The sample consists of approximately 250,000 distinct CDR3 sequences, 25% to 30% of them appearing once. This specimen was a blood sample, taken at baseline and on approximately day 120 from a kidney transplant recipient. These receptor sequences come from a male patient aged 25-45 years who had COVID-19 and was a kidney transplant recipient. Part of the T cell pool may stem from the graft donor.

This clonotype turned up a few times. This sequence joins TRBV10-1 and TRBJ1-2; D is unresolved. V lost 4 bases to trimming and J lost 4 bases, with 22 bases between them. The length of the CDR3 is 17 residues. CDR1 and CDR2 (germline): WNHNN, SYGVQD (reference sequence). In DNA form, the CDR3 reads TGCGCCAGCAGTGTTCCACTAAGATCGCGAAAGACCTATGGCTACACCTTC. Translation: CASSVPLRSRKTYGYTF.

In this sample, this clonotype turned up many times. The genes are TRBV6-5 and TRBJ1-2; D perhaps matches TRBD1 (5 bases). The CDR3 is made up of 17 amino acids. Germline V gene data show CDR1 as MNHEY and CDR2 as SVGAGI. V was pared by 5 bases and J by 4 bases, with 23 bases between. CDR3 amino acids: CASSLQVECRKTYGYTF. As DNA, the CDR3 is TGTGCCAGCAGTCTACAGGTGGAATGTAGAAAGACCTATGGCTACACCTTC.

As to this clonotype: Germline is not matched at one junction end, which may reflect a read error. The genes are TRBV18 and TRBJ1-1; tentatively, D is TRBD1 (5 bases). This CDR3 has 14 residues. Germline V lookup: CDR1 KGHSH, CDR2 LQKENI. CDR3 in DNA: TGTGCCGGCTCACCATGGGGGGAGAACGCTGAAGCTTTCTTT. Translation: CAGSPWGENAEAFF.

This chain connects TRBV3-1 to TRBJ1-2; D gene unclear. The CDR3 is 17 amino acids. V was cut by 5 bases and J by 4 bases, with 23 bases left in between. Germline values: CDR1 LGHDT, CDR2 YNNKEL (reference sequence). CDR3: CASSSKHPIRKTYGYTF. The CDR3, as DNA: TGTGCCAGCAGCAGTAAACATCCCATTCGAAAGACCTATGGCTACACCTTC.

This clonotype was observed many times. The chain has TRBV6-5 and TRBJ2-5, with D possibly TRBD2 on 6 matching bases. Germline V CDR1 and CDR2: MNHEY, SVGAGI. The V gene lost 5 bases and the J gene lost 0 bases, with 10 bases spanning the gap. The CDR3 consists of 14 residues. The CDR3 here is CASSPGEYQETQYF. The DNA of the CDR3 is TGTGCCAGCAGTCCGGGGGAGTACCAAGAGACCCAGTACTTC.

This clonotype appeared many times. This chain uses TRBV6-1 with TRBJ1-5, with D possibly TRBD1 on 6 matching bases. The germline CDR1 and CDR2 sequences are MNHNS and SASEGT. Trimming took 3 bases from V and 0 from J, leaving 12 bases between them. This CDR3 is 16 amino acids long. The CDR3 spells CASSERRGFSNQPQHF. The CDR3 nucleotides read TGTGCCAGCAGTGAGCGAAGGGGGTTTAGCAATCAGCCCCAGCATTTT.

This clonotype has ten or more counts. This chain links TRBV5-4 with TRBJ1-2; tentative D call: TRBD1 (5 bases). The V and J ends lost 6 bases and 4 bases respectively, with 19 bases between them. The CDR3 is 15 residues long. CDR1 is SGHNT, CDR2 YYREEE, per germline (reference sequence). CDR3 loop: CASTTSGILSYGYTF. In DNA form, the CDR3 reads TGTGCCAGCACCACGTCAGGGATTCTGTCCTATGGCTACACCTTC. The entire variable domain, with the rest obtained from reference TRBV5-4 and TRBJ1-2, is as follows: ETGVTQSPTHLIKTRGQQVTLRCSSQSGHNTVSWYQQALGQGPQFIFQYYREEENGRGNFPPRFSGLQFPNYSSELNVNALELDDSALYLCASTTSGILSYGYTFGSGTRLTVV.

Turning to this clonotype: One end of the junction varies from germline; a read error may be responsible. The chain couples TRBV2 to TRBJ1-4; D not certain. Germline V gene data show CDR1 as SNHLY and CDR2 as FYNNEI. The CDR3 runs 15 residues. CDR3 nucleotides: TGTGTCAGCAGTACTCGGACGGGGATTAATGAAAAACTGTTTTTT. Its translation: CVSSTRTGINEKLFF.

This clonotype was observed a few times. The CDR3 loop is CASSKGSESRKTYGYTF. CDR3 DNA: TGTGCCAGCAGCAAAGGTTCTGAATCTCGAAAGACCTATGGCTACACCTTC. The chain couples TRBV7-6 to TRBJ1-2; D gene ambiguous. Trimming pared 5 bases from V and 4 bases from J, leaving 23 bases between. The CDR3 length is 17 residues. Germline loops: CDR1 SGHVS, CDR2 FNYEAQ.